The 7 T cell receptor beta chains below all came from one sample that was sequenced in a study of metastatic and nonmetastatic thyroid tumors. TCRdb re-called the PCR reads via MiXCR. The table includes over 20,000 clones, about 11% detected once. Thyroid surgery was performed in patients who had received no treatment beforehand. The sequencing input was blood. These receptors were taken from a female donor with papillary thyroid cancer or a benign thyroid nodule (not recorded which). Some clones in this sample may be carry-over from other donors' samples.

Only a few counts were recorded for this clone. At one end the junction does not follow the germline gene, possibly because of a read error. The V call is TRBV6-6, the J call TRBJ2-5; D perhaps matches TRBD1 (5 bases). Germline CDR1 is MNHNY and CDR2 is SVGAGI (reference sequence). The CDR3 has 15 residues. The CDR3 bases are TGTGCCAGCAGTTACTGGGCAGACAGCGAGGAGACCAAGTACTTC. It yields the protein CASSYWADSEETKYF.

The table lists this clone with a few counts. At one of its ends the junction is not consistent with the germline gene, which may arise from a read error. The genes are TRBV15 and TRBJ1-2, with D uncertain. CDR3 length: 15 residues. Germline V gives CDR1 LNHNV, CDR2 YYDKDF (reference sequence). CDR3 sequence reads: CVTSRDPRVGHGYTF. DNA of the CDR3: TGTGTCACCAGCAGAGATCCGAGGGTTGGTCATGGCTACACCTTC.

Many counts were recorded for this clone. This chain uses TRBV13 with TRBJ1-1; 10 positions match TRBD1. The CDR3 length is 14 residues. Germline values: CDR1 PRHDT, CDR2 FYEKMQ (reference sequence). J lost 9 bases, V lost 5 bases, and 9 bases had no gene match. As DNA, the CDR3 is TGTGCCAGCAGCCTTCAAGGGACAGGGGACAAAGCTTTCTTT. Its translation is CASSLQGTGDKAFF.

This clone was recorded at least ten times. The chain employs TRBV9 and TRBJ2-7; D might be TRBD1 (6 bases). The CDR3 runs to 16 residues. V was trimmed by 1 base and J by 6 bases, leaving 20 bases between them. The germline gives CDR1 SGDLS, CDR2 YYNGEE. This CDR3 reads CASSVSLTGPTGEQYF. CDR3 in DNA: TGTGCCAGCAGCGTATCCCTGACAGGCCCCACGGGCGAGCAGTACTTC.

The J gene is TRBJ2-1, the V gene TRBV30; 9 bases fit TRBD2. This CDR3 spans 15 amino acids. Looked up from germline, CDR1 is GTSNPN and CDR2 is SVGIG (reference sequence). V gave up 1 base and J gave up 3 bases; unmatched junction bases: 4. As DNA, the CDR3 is TGTGCCTGGAGTGGGGGCGGGAGGGACTACAATGAGCAGTTCTTC. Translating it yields CAWSGGGRDYNEQFF. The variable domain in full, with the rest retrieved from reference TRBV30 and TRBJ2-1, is SQTIHQWPATLVQPVGSPLSLECTVEGTSNPNLYWYRQAAGRGLQLLFYSVGIGQISSEVPQNLSASRPQDRQFILSSKKLLLSDSGFYLCAWSGGGRDYNEQFFGPGTRLTVL.

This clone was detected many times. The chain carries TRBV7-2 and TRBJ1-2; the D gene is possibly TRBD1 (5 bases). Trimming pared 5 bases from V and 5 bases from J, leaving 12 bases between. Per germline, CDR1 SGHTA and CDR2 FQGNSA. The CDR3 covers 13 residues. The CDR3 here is CASSLGVLYGYTF. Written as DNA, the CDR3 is TGTGCCAGCAGCCTGGGGGTATTATATGGCTACACCTTC.

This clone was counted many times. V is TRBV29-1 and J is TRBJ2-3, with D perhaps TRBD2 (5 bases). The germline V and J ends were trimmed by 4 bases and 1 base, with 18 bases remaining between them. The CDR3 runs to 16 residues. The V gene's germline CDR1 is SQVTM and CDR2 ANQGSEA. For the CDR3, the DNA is TGCAGCGTTGGCAGTACTGGATCCGGGGGCACAGATACGCAGTATTTT. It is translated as CSVGSTGSGGTDTQYF.